This T cell receptor beta chain was sequenced for a study of regulatory T cells in long-lasting Graves disease. Study-wide background: Persistent cases were those of Graves' disease that involved over 5 years of antithyroid drugs with positive TSH receptor antibodies. Study outcomes and limitations: The number of shared public clonotypes was higher in persistent patients (about 3,000) than new patients (966).

Time point meaning: persistent/refractory GD, antithyroid drugs over 5 years with positive TRAb. The TCR library was prepared using RNA isolated from PBMCs. To make TCR beta libraries, researchers used iRepertoire HTBI primers and Arm-PCR of CDR3 regions. TCRdb itself ran the multiplex PCR reads through MiXCR, one entry per CDR3 protein. The profile covers about 470,000 distinct CDR3 sequences, with around a fifth appearing a single time and roughly 7.1% taken by the ten largest. As regards this clonotype: The antigen is not known.

This material consisted of peripheral blood mononuclear cells (PBMCs), taken when the disease was refractory, from a patient treated with antithyroid drugs. The clonotype comes from a female donor with Graves disease.

In nucleotides, the CDR3 is TGTGCCAGCAGCGTAGGGACAGGGGAACAAGAGACCCAGTACTTC. This gives the protein CASSVGTGEQETQYF. The J gene is TRBJ2-5, the V gene TRBV9, with 9 bases identical to TRBD1. This CDR3 region has 15 residues. The V gene's germline CDR1 is SGDLS and CDR2 YYNGEE. V was pared by 0 bases and J by 2 bases, with 2 bases of the junction left unmatched. The variable domain in full, completed from reference TRBV9 and TRBJ2-5, reads DSGVTQTPKHLITATGQRVTLRCSPRSGDLSVYWYQQSLDQGLQFLIQYYNGEERAKGNILERFSAQQFPDLHSELNLSSLELGDSALYFCASSVGTGEQETQYFGPGTRLLVL.